The present entry profiles one TCR beta chain with its context. This sample stems from a study of shared clonotypes between healthy human individuals. Each sample came from a Caucasian adult donor living in Nashville, Tennessee. Running of the assay took place at deep level. Libraries were prepared by immunoSEQ multiplex PCR; TCRdb keeps only in-frame clonotypes and omits some of them. The sample carries a few million clones, approximately 92% recorded once. Losses at the gene ends were 3 bases for V and 5 bases for J; bases not matched to a gene: 3. The germline V gene encodes CDR1 SGHTA and CDR2 FQGTGA. The CDR3 runs to 13 residues.

Sequencing used naive CD4+ T cells sorted from blood. Noted subset: CD45RA+ positively selected. This chain links TRBV7-3 with TRBJ2-5; the match to TRBD1 covers 7 bases. This sequence was found in a man younger than 30 in good health. The CDR3 DNA sequence: TGTGCCAGCAGCTTGGACAGGCGGGAGACCCAGTACTTC. It translates to CASSLDRRETQYF.